This TCR beta chain emerged from a study of regulatory T cells in long-lasting Graves disease. Study conclusions and caveats: Persistent disease favored TRBV28, TRBJ1-2 and TRBJ2-5.

This clonotype was seen only a few times. Its antigen remains unidentified. Germline V gene sequence: CDR1 SGHVS, CDR2 FQNEAQ. The V and J ends lost 4 bases and 0 bases respectively, with 16 bases between them. The CDR3 totals 16 residues. The time point here: newly diagnosed GD, antithyroid drugs for less than 3 months. Isolated PBMC RNA provided the starting material for the TCR library. American Thyroid Association guidelines were used to diagnose Graves' disease. For TCR beta, libraries came from iRepertoire HTBI primers and Arm-PCR of CDR3 regions. In TCRdb, the multiplex PCR reads were re-called with MiXCR into one record per CDR3 protein. The sample lists just over 600,000 distinct CDR3 sequences, roughly 15% occurring once. The same sample was also studied in work on T cells in Graves' hyperthyroidism and ophthalmopathy. In that study: Appearing also in blood were most of the thyroid clonotypes expanded above 0.001.

This TCR was recovered from a woman in her twenties or thirties with Graves disease. Material: peripheral blood mononuclear cells (PBMCs), obtained at new diagnosis, from a patient treated with antithyroid drugs. This chain links TRBV7-8 with TRBJ2-7, with D possibly matching TRBD1 (5 bases). CDR3 sequence (DNA): TGTGCCAGCAGCTCAACAGGCTATTATAGCTCCTACGAGCAGTACTTC. This sequence encodes CASSSTGYYSSYEQYF.